The clone carrying this T cell receptor (beta chain) was seen many times. J was trimmed by 4 bases and V by 5 bases; bases with no gene match: 8. Germline assignment: CDR1 MGHRA and CDR2 YSYEKL. CDR3 length: 15 amino acids. The data derive from a study of T cells after yellow fever vaccination. In the study overall: Preparation used SMART-Seq v4 Ultra Low Input for the low-cell-number fractions.

Overall study findings and caveats: Weaker overall was a secondary response that nonetheless peaked faster, on day 5 versus 15. Boosting was followed by the reappearance of most primary-vaccination clones (roughly 96% CD4, more than 70% CD8). Sorted memory cells at day 0 lacked detectable levels of almost all vaccine-responding clonotypes.

TCRdb fed the 5' RACE reads into MiXCR, producing one record per CDR3 protein. The sample carries 45,000 to 60,000 distinct CDR3 sequences, 5.7% recorded once. The gene calls are TRBV4-1 and TRBJ2-5, with 9 bases aligning to TRBD1. The source of this sequence is a young man who received the YFV17D yellow fever vaccine. Source: PBMCs, either bulk or a sorted T-cell subset (CD4+, CD8+, memory, or dextramer-sorted; not recorded which), taken on the day of the yellow fever booster vaccination. The CDR3 here is CASSKTGGHPETQYF. The CDR3 DNA reads as TGCGCCAGCAGCAAAACAGGGGGCCACCCAGAGACCCAGTACTTC.